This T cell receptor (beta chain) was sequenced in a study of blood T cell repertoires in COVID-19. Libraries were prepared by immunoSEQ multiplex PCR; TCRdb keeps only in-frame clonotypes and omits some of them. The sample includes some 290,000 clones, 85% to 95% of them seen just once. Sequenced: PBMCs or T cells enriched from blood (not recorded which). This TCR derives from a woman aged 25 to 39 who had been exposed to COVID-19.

CDR3 coding DNA: TGTGCCAGCAGCCAAGCGTCGATTATTTTCAGGGGTGGCTACACCTTC. Amino acid sequence: CASSQASIIFRGGYTF. The V and J genes are TRBV3-1 (or the pseudogene TRBV3-2) and TRBJ1-2; the D gene is possibly TRBD1 (6 bases). V was cut by 1 base and J by 7 bases, with 19 bases left in between. CDR1 is LGHDT and CDR2 is YNNKEL in the germline V gene (reference sequence). The CDR3 contains 16 residues.